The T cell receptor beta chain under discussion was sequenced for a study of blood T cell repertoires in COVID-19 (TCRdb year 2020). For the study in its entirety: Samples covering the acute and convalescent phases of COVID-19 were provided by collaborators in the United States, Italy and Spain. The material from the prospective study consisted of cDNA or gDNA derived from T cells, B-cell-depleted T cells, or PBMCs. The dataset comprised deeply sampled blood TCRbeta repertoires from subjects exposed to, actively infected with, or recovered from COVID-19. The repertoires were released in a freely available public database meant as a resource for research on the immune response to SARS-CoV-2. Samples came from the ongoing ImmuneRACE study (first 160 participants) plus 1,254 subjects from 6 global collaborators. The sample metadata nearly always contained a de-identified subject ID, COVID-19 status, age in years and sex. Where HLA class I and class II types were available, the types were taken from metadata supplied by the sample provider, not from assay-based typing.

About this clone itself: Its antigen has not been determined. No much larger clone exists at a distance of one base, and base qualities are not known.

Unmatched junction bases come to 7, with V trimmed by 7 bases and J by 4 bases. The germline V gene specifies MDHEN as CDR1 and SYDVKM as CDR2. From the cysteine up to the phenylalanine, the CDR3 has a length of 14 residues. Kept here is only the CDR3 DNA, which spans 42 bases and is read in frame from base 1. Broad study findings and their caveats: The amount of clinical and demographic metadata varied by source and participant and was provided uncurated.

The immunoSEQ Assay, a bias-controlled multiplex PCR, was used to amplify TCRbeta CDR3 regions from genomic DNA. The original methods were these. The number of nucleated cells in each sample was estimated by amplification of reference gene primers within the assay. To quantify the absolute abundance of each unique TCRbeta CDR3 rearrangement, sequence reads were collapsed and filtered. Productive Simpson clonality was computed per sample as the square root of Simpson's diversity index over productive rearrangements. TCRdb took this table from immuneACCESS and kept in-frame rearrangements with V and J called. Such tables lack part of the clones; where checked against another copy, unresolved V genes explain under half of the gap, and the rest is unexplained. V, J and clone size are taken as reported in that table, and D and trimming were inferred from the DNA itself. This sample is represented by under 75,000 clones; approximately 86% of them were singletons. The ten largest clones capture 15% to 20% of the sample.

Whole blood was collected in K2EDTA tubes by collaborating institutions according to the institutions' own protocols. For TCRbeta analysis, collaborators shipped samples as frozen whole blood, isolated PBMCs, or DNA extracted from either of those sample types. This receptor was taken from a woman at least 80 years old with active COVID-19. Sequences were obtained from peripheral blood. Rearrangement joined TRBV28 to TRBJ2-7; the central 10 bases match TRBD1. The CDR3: CASIGQGVGYEQYF. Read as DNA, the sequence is TGTGCCAGCATCGGACAGGGGGTAGGTTACGAGCAGTACTTC.